The rows below give T cell receptor beta chains drawn from one sample of a study of T cells in localized non-small cell lung cancer. Libraries were prepared by immunoSEQ multiplex PCR; TCRdb keeps only in-frame clonotypes and omits some of them. The sample has around 30,000 clones; approximately 94% are singletons. The material was peripheral blood, obtained before any cancer treatment. The receptor source for this set is a woman aged 40-75 years with stage I lung adenocarcinoma. CDR3s include the opening cysteine and the closing phenylalanine or tryptophan. D genes are given only for firm matches.

CDR3,length,V,D,J
CASSLFFGRADTEAFF,16,TRBV11-2,.,TRBJ1-1
CASSLQGNIQYF,12,TRBV7-9,.,TRBJ2-4
CASRPARGSNLAKNIQYF,18,TRBV21-1,.,TRBJ2-4
CASGTSLVAYGYTF,14,TRBV28,.,TRBJ1-2
CASSLGEGYKIETQYF,16,TRBV19,TRBD2,TRBJ2-5
CASSHTKNPEELFF,14,TRBV4-3,.,TRBJ1-4
CASSAGIAGTDTQYF,15,TRBV6-4,TRBD2,TRBJ2-3
CASSLEGVRSEKLFF,15,TRBV7-3,.,TRBJ1-4
CASSSGQSFGYTF,13,TRBV10-1,.,TRBJ1-2
CASSHMTGLVNIQYF,15,TRBV7-2,TRBD1,TRBJ2-4
CASSERLAGYEQFF,14,TRBV6-1,TRBD2,TRBJ2-1
CSSMGDTQYF,10,TRBV29-1,.,TRBJ2-3
CASSLGAGGYSQPQHF,16,TRBV7-9,TRBD1,TRBJ1-5
CASSFEGASREQYF,14,TRBV5-1,.,TRBJ2-7
CASSLFGQKNTGELFF,16,TRBV5-1,.,TRBJ2-2
CASSDWDGNNEKLFF,15,TRBV6-1,.,TRBJ1-4
CASSQALGREQYF,13,TRBV4-3,.,TRBJ2-7
CASRQLSGQGNTEAFF,16,TRBV6-6,TRBD1,TRBJ1-1
CASGEQGSQAFF,12,TRBV12-5,TRBD1,TRBJ1-1
CASSSGTGGLYEQYF,15,TRBV11-2,TRBD1,TRBJ2-7
CASSLRGSAYEQYF,14,TRBV7-2,.,TRBJ2-7
CASSPQNRVNTEAFF,15,TRBV18,.,TRBJ1-1
CASQAGGKETQYF,13,TRBV10-1,TRBD1,TRBJ2-5
CASSKQTSGRVFGASTDTQYF,21,TRBV21-1,.,TRBJ2-3
CSAILRGRAADTQYF,15,TRBV29-1,.,TRBJ2-3
CASSRTGASGNTIYF,15,TRBV6-5,.,TRBJ1-3
CASRTQGSGPEQYF,14,TRBV6-1,.,TRBJ2-7
CATAEVQGRGNTIYF,15,TRBV6-1,.,TRBJ1-3
CASSLQGGNTEAFF,14,TRBV5-5,TRBD1,TRBJ1-1
CASSSPSGNTIYF,13,TRBV7-2,.,TRBJ1-3
CASSSGETQYF,11,TRBV18,.,TRBJ2-5
CASSNGQGSNQPQHF,15,TRBV14,TRBD1,TRBJ1-5
CASSVGVAGEKLFF,14,TRBV9,.,TRBJ1-4
CASSPGQGIGELFF,14,TRBV11-3,TRBD1,TRBJ2-2
CASSQNQGQGQQPQHF,16,TRBV4-1,TRBD1,TRBJ1-5
CASSSYRNTGELFF,14,TRBV7-9,.,TRBJ2-2
CASSLLRHLPGYQPQHF,17,TRBV23-1,.,TRBJ1-5
CASSSTGLTGPNVLTF,16,TRBV6-6,.,TRBJ2-6
CASSQDLGGANVLTF,15,TRBV4-3,.,TRBJ2-6
CASSLGVSLADTGELFF,17,TRBV11-2,TRBD2,TRBJ2-2
CASSFNTGPSTDTQYF,16,TRBV5-6,.,TRBJ2-3
CASSSGLAGRGTQYF,15,TRBV5-1,TRBD2,TRBJ2-5
CASSWRGQGAADTQYF,16,TRBV5-8,TRBD1,TRBJ2-3
CASSWTGIGELFF,13,TRBV6-1,TRBD1,TRBJ2-2
CASSVGGAGTDTQYF,15,TRBV9,.,TRBJ2-3
CSVTPGGNTIYF,12,TRBV29-1,.,TRBJ1-3
CASSPLGEYGQYF,13,TRBV7-2,.,TRBJ2-3
CASSFLAGNYGYTF,14,TRBV27,.,TRBJ1-2
CASSSSGISLYNEQFF,16,TRBV28,.,TRBJ2-1